This T cell receptor beta chain appears in the sequencing data of a study of OX40 agonist ivuxolimab in advanced cancers. In the study overall: The dose of intravenous ivuxolimab that patients received every 2 weeks ranged from 0.01 to 10 mg/kg. Patients with prior anti-PD-1, anti-PD-L1 or anti-CTLA-4 therapy were eligible; 35% to 45% had some.

Sampled blood was obtained at baseline, cycle 4 day 1, and cycle 7 day 1. The CDR3 runs to 13 residues. Trimming stripped 2 bases from V and 5 bases from J, with 10 bases between. In germline, CDR1 is SGHNT, CDR2 YENEEA. Study findings and constraints: The average count of expanded clones was higher among CD8+ T cells than among CD4+.

By proportion, this clone is medium-sized. Its antigen is still unknown. Data came from immunoSEQ multiplex PCR; TCRdb stores just in-frame clones and leaves some out. This sample has around 72,000 clones, with 75% to 90% found just once. The sequences come from CD4+ or CD8+ T cells sorted from blood, collected in a trial of the OX40 agonist ivuxolimab. J is TRBJ2-7 and V is TRBV11-3; no firm D call. The sequence came from an adult with an advanced solid tumor such as melanoma, head and neck, liver or kidney cancer. The CDR3 is CASSLNLRDEQYF. CDR3 bases: TGTGCCAGCAGCTTAAATCTTCGGGACGAGCAGTACTTC.